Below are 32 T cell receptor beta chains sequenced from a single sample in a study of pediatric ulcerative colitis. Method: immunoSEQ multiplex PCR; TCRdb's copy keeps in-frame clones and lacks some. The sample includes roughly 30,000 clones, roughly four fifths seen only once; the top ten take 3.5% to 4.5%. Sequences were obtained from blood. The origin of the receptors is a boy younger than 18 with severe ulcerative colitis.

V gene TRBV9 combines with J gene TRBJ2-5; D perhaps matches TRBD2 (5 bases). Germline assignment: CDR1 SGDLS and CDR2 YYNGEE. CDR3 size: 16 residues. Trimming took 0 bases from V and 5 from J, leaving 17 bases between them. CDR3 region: CASSVASGELGETQYF. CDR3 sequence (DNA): TGTGCCAGCAGCGTAGCCAGCGGCGAACTCGGGGAGACCCAGTACTTC. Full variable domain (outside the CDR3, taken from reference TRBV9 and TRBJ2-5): DSGVTQTPKHLITATGQRVTLRCSPRSGDLSVYWYQQSLDQGLQFLIQYYNGEERAKGNILERFSAQQFPDLHSELNLSSLELGDSALYFCASSVASGELGETQYFGPGTRLLVL.

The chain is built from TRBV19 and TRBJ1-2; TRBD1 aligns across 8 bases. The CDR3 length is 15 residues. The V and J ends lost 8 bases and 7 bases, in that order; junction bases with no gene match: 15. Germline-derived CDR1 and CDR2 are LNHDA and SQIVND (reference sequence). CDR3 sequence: CASGFAGGASSGYTF. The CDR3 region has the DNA TGTGCCAGTGGGTTCGCAGGGGGCGCATCATCTGGCTACACCTTC. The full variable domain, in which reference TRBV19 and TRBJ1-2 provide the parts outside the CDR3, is DGGITQSPKYLFRKEGQNVTLSCEQNLNHDAMYWYRQDPGQGLRLIYYSQIVNDFQKGDIAEGYSVSREKKESFPLTVTSAQKNPTAFYLCASGFAGGASSGYTFGSGTRLTVV.

This chain's CDR3 is CASSYGGEGGYTF. The CDR3 coding sequence is TGTGCCAGCAGTTACGGGGGGGAGGGAGGCTACACCTTC. V usage is TRBV6-6 and J usage is TRBJ1-2; perhaps TRBD1 as D (5 bases). V was shortened by 2 bases and J by 8 bases, with 12 bases between the two germline ends. Per the germline V gene, CDR1 is MNHNY and CDR2 is SVGAGI (reference sequence). CDR3 length: 13 residues.

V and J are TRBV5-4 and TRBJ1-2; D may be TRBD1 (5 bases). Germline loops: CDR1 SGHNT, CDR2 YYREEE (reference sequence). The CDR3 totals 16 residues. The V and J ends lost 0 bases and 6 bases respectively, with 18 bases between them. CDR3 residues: CASSLARQEGFDGYTF. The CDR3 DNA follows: TGTGCCAGCAGCTTGGCCAGGCAGGAGGGGTTCGATGGCTACACCTTC.

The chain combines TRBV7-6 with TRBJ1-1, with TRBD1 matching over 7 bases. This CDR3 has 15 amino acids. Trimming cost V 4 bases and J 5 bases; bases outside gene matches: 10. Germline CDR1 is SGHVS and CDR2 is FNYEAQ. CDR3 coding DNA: TGTGCCAGCAGCTCAAGGACAGGCGGGGGAACTGAAGCTTTCTTT. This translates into CASSSRTGGGTEAFF.

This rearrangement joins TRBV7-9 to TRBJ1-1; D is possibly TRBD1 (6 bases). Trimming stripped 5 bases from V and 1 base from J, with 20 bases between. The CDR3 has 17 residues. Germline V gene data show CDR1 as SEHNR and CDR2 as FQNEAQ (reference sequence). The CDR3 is CASSPRIETGRNTEAFF. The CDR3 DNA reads TGTGCCAGCAGCCCTCGAATAGAGACAGGACGGAACACTGAAGCTTTCTTT.

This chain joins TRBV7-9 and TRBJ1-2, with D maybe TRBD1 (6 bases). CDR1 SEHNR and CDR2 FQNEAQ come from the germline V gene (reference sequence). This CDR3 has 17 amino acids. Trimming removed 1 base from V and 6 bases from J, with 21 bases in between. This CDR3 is CASSLVQGGPLWDGYTF. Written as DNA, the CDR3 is TGTGCCAGCAGCTTAGTACAGGGTGGCCCCCTTTGGGATGGCTACACCTTC.

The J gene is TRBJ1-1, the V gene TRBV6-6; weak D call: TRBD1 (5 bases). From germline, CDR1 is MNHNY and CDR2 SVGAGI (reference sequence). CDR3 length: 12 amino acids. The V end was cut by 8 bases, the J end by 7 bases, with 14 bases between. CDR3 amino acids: CASGGKRNEAFF. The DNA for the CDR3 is TGTGCCAGCGGGGGGAAACGCAATGAAGCTTTCTTT.

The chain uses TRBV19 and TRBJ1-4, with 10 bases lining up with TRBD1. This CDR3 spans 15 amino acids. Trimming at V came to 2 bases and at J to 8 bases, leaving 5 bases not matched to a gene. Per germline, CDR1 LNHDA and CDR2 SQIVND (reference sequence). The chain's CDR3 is CASSIIRDRGEKLFF. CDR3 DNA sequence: TGTGCCAGTAGTATAATCCGGGACAGGGGAGAAAAACTGTTTTTT.

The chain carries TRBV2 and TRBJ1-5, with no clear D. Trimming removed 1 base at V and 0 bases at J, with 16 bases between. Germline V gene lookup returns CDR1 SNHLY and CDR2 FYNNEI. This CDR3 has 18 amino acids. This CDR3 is CASSEEKTTALSNQPQHF. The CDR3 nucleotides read TGTGCCAGCAGTGAAGAGAAAACAACGGCTCTTAGCAATCAGCCCCAGCATTTT.

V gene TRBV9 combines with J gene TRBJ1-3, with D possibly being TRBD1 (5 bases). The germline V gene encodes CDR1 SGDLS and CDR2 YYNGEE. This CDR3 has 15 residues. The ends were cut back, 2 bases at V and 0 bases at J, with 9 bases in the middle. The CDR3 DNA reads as TGTGCCAGCAGCGTCGGGGACTACTCTGGAAACACCATATATTTT. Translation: CASSVGDYSGNTIYF.

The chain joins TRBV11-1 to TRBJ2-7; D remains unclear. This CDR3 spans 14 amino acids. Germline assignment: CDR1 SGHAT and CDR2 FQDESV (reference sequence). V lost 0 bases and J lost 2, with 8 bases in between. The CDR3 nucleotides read TGTGCCAGCAGCTTAGCGGGGATTACCTACGAGCAGTACTTC. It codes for CASSLAGITYEQYF.

This CDR3 is CASSPASTDTQYF. For the CDR3, the DNA is TGCGCCAGCAGCCCGGCTAGCACAGATACGCAGTATTTT. The chain is built from TRBV4-1 and TRBJ2-3; D call uncertain. The CDR3 extends over 13 amino acids. Looked up from germline, CDR1 is MGHRA and CDR2 is YSYEKL. Trimming took off 4 bases at V and 0 bases at J, with 5 bases between the two ends.

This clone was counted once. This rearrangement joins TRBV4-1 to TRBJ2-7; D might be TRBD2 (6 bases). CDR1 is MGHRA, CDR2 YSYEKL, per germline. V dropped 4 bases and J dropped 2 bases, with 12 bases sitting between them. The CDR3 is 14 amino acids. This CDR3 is CASSPPSGAYEQYF. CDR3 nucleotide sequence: TGCGCCAGCAGCCCCCCGTCGGGAGCCTACGAGCAGTACTTC.

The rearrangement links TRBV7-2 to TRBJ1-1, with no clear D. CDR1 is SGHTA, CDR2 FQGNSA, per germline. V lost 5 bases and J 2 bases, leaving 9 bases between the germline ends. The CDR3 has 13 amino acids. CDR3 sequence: CASSRGPNTEAFF. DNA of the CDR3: TGTGCCAGCAGCCGAGGGCCAAACACTGAAGCTTTCTTT.

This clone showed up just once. CDR3 sequence reads: CASSHDSAGAYEQYF. The CDR3 DNA sequence: TGTGCCAGTAGCCATGATTCTGCCGGGGCCTACGAGCAGTACTTC. The gene calls are TRBV19 and TRBJ2-7; tentatively, D is TRBD2 (5 bases). The CDR3 is 15 amino acids. The V and J ends lost 6 bases and 2 bases respectively, with 17 bases between them. Per the germline V gene, CDR1 is LNHDA and CDR2 is SQIVND (reference sequence). Looking up the rest from reference TRBV19 and TRBJ2-7 gives the full variable domain: DGGITQSPKYLFRKEGQNVTLSCEQNLNHDAMYWYRQDPGQGLRLIYYSQIVNDFQKGDIAEGYSVSREKKESFPLTVTSAQKNPTAFYLCASSHDSAGAYEQYFGPGTRLTVT.

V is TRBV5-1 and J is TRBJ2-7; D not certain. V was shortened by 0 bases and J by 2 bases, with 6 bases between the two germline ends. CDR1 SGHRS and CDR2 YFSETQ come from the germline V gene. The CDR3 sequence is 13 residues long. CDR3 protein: CASSLAPAYEQYF. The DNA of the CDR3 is TGCGCCAGCAGCTTGGCCCCGGCCTACGAGCAGTACTTC. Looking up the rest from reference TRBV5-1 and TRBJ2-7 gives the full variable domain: KAGVTQTPRYLIKTRGQQVTLSCSPISGHRSVSWYQQTPGQGLQFLFEYFSETQRNKGNFPGRFSGRQFSNSRSEMNVSTLELGDSALYLCASSLAPAYEQYFGPGTRLTVT.

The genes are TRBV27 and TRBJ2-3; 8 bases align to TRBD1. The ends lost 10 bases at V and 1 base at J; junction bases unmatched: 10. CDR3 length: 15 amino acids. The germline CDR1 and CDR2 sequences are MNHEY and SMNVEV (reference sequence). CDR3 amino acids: CATKTGQVGTDTQYF. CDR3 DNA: TGTGCCACCAAAACGGGACAGGTGGGCACAGATACGCAGTATTTT.

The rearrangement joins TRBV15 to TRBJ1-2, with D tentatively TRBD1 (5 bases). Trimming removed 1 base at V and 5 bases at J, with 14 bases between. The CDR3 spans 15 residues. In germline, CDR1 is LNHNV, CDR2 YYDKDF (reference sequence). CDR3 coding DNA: TGTGCCACCAGCAGAGTTAGCAGGGTCGGTTATGGCTACACCTTC. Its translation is CATSRVSRVGYGYTF.

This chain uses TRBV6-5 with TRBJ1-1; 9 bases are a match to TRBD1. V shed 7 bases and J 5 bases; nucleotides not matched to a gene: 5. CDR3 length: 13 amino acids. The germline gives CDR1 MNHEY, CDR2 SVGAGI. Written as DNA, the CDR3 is TGTGCCAGCAAATACAGGGGGCAGACTGAAGCTTTCTTT. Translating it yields CASKYRGQTEAFF.

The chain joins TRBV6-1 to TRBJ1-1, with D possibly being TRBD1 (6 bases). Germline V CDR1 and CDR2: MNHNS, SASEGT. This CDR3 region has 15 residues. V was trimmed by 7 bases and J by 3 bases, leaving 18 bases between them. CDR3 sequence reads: CASTIGGIWHTEAFF. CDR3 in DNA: TGTGCCAGCACTATAGGGGGGATTTGGCACACTGAAGCTTTCTTT.

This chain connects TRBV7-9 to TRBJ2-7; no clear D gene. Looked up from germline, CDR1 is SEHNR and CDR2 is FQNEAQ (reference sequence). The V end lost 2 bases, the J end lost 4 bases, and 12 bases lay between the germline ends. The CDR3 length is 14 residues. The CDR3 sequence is CASSLYPGPYEQYF. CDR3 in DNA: TGTGCCAGCAGCTTATATCCGGGCCCATACGAGCAGTACTTC. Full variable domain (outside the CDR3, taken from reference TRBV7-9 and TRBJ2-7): DTGVSQNPRHKITKRGQNVTFRCDPISEHNRLYWYRQTLGQGPEFLTYFQNEAQLEKSRLLSDRFSAERPKGSFSTLEIQRTEQGDSAMYLCASSLYPGPYEQYFGPGTRLTVT.

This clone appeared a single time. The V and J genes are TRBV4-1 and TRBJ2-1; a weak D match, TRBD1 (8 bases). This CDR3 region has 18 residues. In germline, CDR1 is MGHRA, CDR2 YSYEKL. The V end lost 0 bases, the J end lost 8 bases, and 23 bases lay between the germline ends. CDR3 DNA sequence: TGCGCCAGCAGCCAAGATGGGACAGGTAGGGGGAGGGGGGATGAGCAGTTCTTC. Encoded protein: CASSQDGTGRGRGDEQFF.

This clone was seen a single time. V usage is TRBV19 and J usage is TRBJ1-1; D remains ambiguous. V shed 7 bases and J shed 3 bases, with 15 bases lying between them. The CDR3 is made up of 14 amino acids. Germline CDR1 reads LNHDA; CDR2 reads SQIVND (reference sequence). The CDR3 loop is CASTVFHRDTEAFF. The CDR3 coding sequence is TGTGCCAGTACCGTTTTCCACCGTGACACTGAAGCTTTCTTT.

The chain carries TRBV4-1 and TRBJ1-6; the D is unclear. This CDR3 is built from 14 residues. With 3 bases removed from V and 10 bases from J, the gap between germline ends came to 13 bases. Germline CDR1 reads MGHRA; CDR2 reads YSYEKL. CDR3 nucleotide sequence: TGCGCCAGCAGCCAGTCCGGACGGGTATCACCCCTCCACTTT. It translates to CASSQSGRVSPLHF.

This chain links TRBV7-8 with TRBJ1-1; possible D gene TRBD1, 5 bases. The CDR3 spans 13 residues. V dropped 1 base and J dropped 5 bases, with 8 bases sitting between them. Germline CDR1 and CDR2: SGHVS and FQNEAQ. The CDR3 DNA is TGTGCCAGCAGCTTAGGGGACGGGACTGAAGCTTTCTTT. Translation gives CASSLGDGTEAFF.

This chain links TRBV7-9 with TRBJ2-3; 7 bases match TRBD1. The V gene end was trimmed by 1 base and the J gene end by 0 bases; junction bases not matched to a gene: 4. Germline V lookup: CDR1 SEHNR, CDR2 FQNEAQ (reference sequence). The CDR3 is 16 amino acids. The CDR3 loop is CASSLESGGSTDTQYF. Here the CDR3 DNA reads TGTGCCAGCAGCTTAGAATCAGGGGGTAGCACAGATACGCAGTATTTT.

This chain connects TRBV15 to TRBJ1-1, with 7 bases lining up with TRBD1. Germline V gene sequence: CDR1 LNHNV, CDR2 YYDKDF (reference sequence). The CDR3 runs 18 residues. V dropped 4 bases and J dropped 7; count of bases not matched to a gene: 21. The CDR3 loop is CATSTAVLPTGRGSEAFF. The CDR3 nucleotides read TGTGCCACCAGCACCGCCGTGCTACCGACAGGGAGGGGGAGTGAAGCTTTCTTT.

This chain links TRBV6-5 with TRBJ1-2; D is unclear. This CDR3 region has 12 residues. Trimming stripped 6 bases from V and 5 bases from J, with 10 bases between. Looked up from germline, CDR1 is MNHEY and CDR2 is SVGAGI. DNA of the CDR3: TGTGCCAGCAGATTCGGGGATTATGGCTACACCTTC. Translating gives CASRFGDYGYTF.

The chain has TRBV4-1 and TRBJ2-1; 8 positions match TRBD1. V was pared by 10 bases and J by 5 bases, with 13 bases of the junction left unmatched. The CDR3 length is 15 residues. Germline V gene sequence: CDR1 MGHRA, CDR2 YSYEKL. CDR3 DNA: TGCGCCACCAAACCGTGGGGACAGGAAAACAATGAGCAGTTCTTC. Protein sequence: CATKPWGQENNEQFF.

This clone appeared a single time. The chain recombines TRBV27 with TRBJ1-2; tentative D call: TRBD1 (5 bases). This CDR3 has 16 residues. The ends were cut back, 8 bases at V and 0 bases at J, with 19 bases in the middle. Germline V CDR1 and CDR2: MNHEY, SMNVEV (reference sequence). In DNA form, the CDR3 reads TGTGCCAGCTCCACCCATTCGGGGCAGTCTAACTATGGCTACACCTTC. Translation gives CASSTHSGQSNYGYTF.

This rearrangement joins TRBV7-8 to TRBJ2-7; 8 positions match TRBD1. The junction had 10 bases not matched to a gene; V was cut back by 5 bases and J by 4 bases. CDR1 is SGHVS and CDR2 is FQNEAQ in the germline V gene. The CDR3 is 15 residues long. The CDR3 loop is CASSPRINRGYEQYF. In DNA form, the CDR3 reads TGTGCCAGCAGCCCGAGGATCAACAGGGGGTACGAGCAGTACTTC.